This T cell receptor (beta chain) was documented in a study of T cells after yellow fever vaccination. Overall study findings and caveats: Compared with primary, the secondary response was weaker and peaked at day 5, not 15. Subsequent booster samples again held most clones from primary vaccination (roughly 96% CD4, about 85% CD8). Contamination by abundant bulk-population clonotypes could be present in FACS-sorted repertoires.

Trimming took 0 bases from V and 7 from J, leaving 16 bases between them. CDR3 length: 15 residues. In germline, CDR1 is SQVTM, CDR2 ANQGSEA. This clonotype was picked up many times. Its specificity is not known. In making TCR cDNA, 5'RACE template switching added a universal primer site and UMIs to it. TCRdb re-derived calls from the 5' RACE reads in MiXCR, one entry per CDR3 protein. This table holds approximately 600,000 distinct CDR3 sequences, 9% to 15% found once. The sample in question was PBMCs, obtained on the day of the yellow fever booster vaccination. The rearrangement links TRBV29-1 to TRBJ2-1, with D perhaps matching TRBD1 or TRBD2 (5 bases each). The clonotype comes from a man in his thirties or forties who received the YFV17D yellow fever vaccine. CDR3 in DNA: TGCAGCGTTGAAGATAATCAGGGAGCGTGGAATGAGCAGTTCTTC. It translates to CSVEDNQGAWNEQFF.